The clone carrying this T cell receptor (beta chain) turned up a few times. Antigen specificity is unknown. Uncontrolled infection, other autoimmune disease, pregnancy or lactation excluded patients. Predating any ophthalmopathy symptoms, the blood sample was taken at first hyperthyroidism diagnosis. The PBMCs were taken from around 9 ml of fresh peripheral blood. This specimen comes from a study of T cells in Graves' hyperthyroidism and ophthalmopathy. Whole-study findings and limits: Ophthalmopathy was distinguished from stable hyperthyroidism by 13 V-J signatures.

V was cut by 2 bases and J by 3 bases, with 12 bases left in between. Germline V gene sequence: CDR1 SGDLS, CDR2 YYNGEE. This CDR3 has 15 residues. Regions amplified from RNA transcripts were the TCR beta CDR3 regions. First-round RT-PCR with HTBI primers amplified the TCR CDR3 region. One entry per CDR3 protein results from TCRdb running MiXCR on the multiplex PCR reads. The sample has 300,000 to 450,000 distinct CDR3 sequences; about a sixth are singletons. This receptor was identified in a woman in her twenties or thirties with Graves' hyperthyroidism that later progressed to Graves' ophthalmopathy. The sequencing sample was made of blood. V gene TRBV9 combines with J gene TRBJ2-1; D may be TRBD1 (6 bases). The CDR3 loop reads CASSVGNRVYNEQFF. CDR3 sequence (DNA): TGTGCCAGCAGCGTGGGAAACAGGGTCTACAATGAGCAGTTCTTC.